A single sample gave rise to the 11 T cell receptor beta chains below, sequenced in a study of CD8+ T cells in alopecia areata (dated by TCRdb to the late 2010s). The library was produced with the immunoSEQ multiplex PCR assay. For TCR sequencing, RNA was extracted from every sample and reverse transcribed into cDNA to serve as template. TCRdb provides this immuneACCESS table in a form limited to in-frame rearrangements. Some clones are lacking; in checked studies, under half of them reflect an unresolved V gene, and why the rest are absent is not known. The sample contains about 30,000 clones, less than 65% of them found a single time. The leading ten clones occupy approximately 19% of the sample. The source material was NKG2D-high CD8+ T cells sorted from blood. The sample's cell subset or site label, in plain terms: sorted CD8+ NKG2D-high blood T cells. The receptors here all came from a human donor with alopecia areata.

V and J are TRBV7-8 and TRBJ2-2; TRBD1 aligns across 8 bases. CDR3 length: 18 amino acids. Germline V gene sequence: CDR1 SGHVS, CDR2 FQNEAQ. The trim removed 3 bases at V and 3 bases at J, leaving 12 bases unmatched. CDR3 in amino acids: CASSFRQGAGVDTGELFF. The CDR3, as DNA: TGTGCCAGCAGCTTCCGCCAGGGGGCCGGAGTTGACACCGGGGAGCTGTTTTTT.

This sequence joins TRBV14 and TRBJ2-1, with D maybe TRBD2 (6 bases). The CDR3 totals 13 residues. Trimming left V 3 bases short and J 4 bases short, with 7 bases between. Germline loops: CDR1 SGHDN, CDR2 FVKESK. For the CDR3, the DNA is TGTGCCAGCAGCCAGGGGGGTTACAATGAGCAGTTCTTC. This translates into CASSQGGYNEQFF. Looking up the rest from reference TRBV14 and TRBJ2-1 gives the full variable domain: EAGVTQFPSHSVIEKGQTVTLRCDPISGHDNLYWYRRVMGKEIKFLLHFVKESKQDESGMPNNRFLAERTGGTYSTLKVQPAELEDSGVYFCASSQGGYNEQFFGPGTRLTVL.

CDR3 sequence (DNA): TGTGCCAGCAGCCCCTTCCCCGGGACTAGCGGACACACCGGGGAGCTGTTTTTT. Protein product: CASSPFPGTSGHTGELFF. The rearrangement links TRBV28 to TRBJ2-2; 11 bases align to TRBD2. The CDR3 length is 18 residues. The germline V gene has CDR1 MDHEN and CDR2 SYDVKM. V lost 6 bases to trimming and J lost 3 bases; unmatched junction nucleotides: 12. Drawing the rest from reference TRBV28 and TRBJ2-2, the complete variable domain is DVKVTQSSRYLVKRTGEKVFLECVQDMDHENMFWYRQDPGLGLRLIYFSYDVKMKEKGDIPEGYSVSREKKERFSLILESASTNQTSMYLCASSPFPGTSGHTGELFFGEGSRLTVL.

This clone was seen more than once but under ten times. The gene calls are TRBV14 and TRBJ2-1; D is perhaps TRBD1 (6 bases). The CDR3 consists of 15 residues. Trimming took off 2 bases at V and 6 bases at J, with 14 bases between the two ends. Germline V lookup: CDR1 SGHDN, CDR2 FVKESK. CDR3 loop: CASSQSTGTLNEQFF. For the CDR3, the DNA is TGTGCCAGCAGCCAATCAACAGGGACCCTCAATGAGCAGTTCTTC.

This clone was seen a single time. The chain couples TRBV10-2 to TRBJ2-1; a weak D match, TRBD2 (5 bases). This CDR3 is built from 12 residues. Per the germline V gene, CDR1 is WSHSY and CDR2 is SAAADI. The germline V and J ends were trimmed by 2 bases and 9 bases, with 8 bases remaining between them. Written as DNA, the CDR3 is TGCGCCAGCAGTGAGCGAACTAGTGAGCAGTTCTTC. Amino acids: CASSERTSEQFF.

The rearrangement links TRBV7-6 to TRBJ1-3; D not resolved. Trimming removed 3 bases from V and 0 bases from J, with 18 bases in between. This CDR3 has 18 amino acids. Germline assignment: CDR1 SGHVS and CDR2 FNYEAQ. CDR3 coding DNA: TGTGCCAGCAGCTTCTCCTTGGGCCTCCTAAACTCTGGAAACACCATATATTTT. This codes for CASSFSLGLLNSGNTIYF.

This chain links TRBV7-8 with TRBJ2-2; D is perhaps TRBD2 (7 bases). Trimming took 6 bases from V and 0 from J, leaving 26 bases between them. The CDR3 extends over 20 amino acids. Germline assignment: CDR1 SGHVS and CDR2 FQNEAQ. In DNA, the CDR3 is TGTGCCAGCAGACGTAATCCCACGGGGGGCCAACCCTCGAACACCGGGGAGCTGTTTTTT. Its translation is CASRRNPTGGQPSNTGELFF. Looking up the rest from reference TRBV7-8 and TRBJ2-2 gives the full variable domain: GAGVSQSPRYKVAKRGQDVALRCDPISGHVSLFWYQQALGQGPEFLTYFQNEAQLDKSGLPSDRFFAERPEGSVSTLKIQRTQQEDSAVYLCASRRNPTGGQPSNTGELFFGEGSRLTVL.

The chain employs TRBV6-1 and TRBJ1-4; the match to TRBD1 covers 9 bases. The germline CDR1 and CDR2 sequences are MNHNS and SASEGT. CDR3 length: 16 residues. V lost 4 bases to trimming and J lost 3 bases; unmatched junction nucleotides: 6. The CDR3 sequence: CASSVGTGYSNEKLFF. The CDR3 nucleotides are TGTGCCAGCAGTGTCGGGACAGGGTATTCTAATGAAAAACTGTTTTTT.

The V gene is TRBV28, the J gene TRBJ2-5, with 8 bases aligning to TRBD1. CDR1 and CDR2 (germline): MDHEN, SYDVKM. The CDR3 length is 15 residues. The J segment lost 3 bases and the V segment lost 3 bases, leaving 6 bases of the junction unmatched. The CDR3 loop is CASSFQTGQEETQYF. In DNA form, the CDR3 reads TGTGCCAGCAGTTTTCAGACGGGACAGGAAGAGACCCAGTACTTC.

CDR3 bases: TGTGCCAGTAGTATTCTGCAGGGGGCCTACGAGCAGTACTTC. It codes for CASSILQGAYEQYF. This chain uses TRBV19 with TRBJ2-7; 7 bases are a match to TRBD1. The trim removed 3 bases at V and 2 bases at J, leaving 4 bases unmatched. This CDR3 contains 14 residues. Germline CDR1 LNHDA, CDR2 SQIVND (reference sequence).

In DNA form, the CDR3 reads TGCAGCGTTTTTTCTGGGAGTTCCTACGAGCAGTACTTC. This translates into CSVFSGSSYEQYF. The chain is built from TRBV29-1 and TRBJ2-7; weak D call: TRBD2 (5 bases). The CDR3 contains 13 residues. V lost 5 bases and J 1 base, leaving 12 bases between the germline ends. Germline CDR1 and CDR2: SQVTM and ANQGSEA.